This T cell receptor (beta chain) was sequenced in a study of OX40 agonist ivuxolimab in advanced cancers. Across the study: Patients received ivuxolimab, an intravenous treatment, every 2 weeks at 0.01 to 10 mg/kg. With a range of roughly 20 to 79, age averaged approximately 55 years, and around 83% were male. Points from the study as a whole: Dosing at 0.1 to 3.0 mg/kg was accompanied by clonal expansion of CD4+ and CD8+ blood T cells by week 6. There were, on average, more expanded clones in CD8+ T cells than in CD4+.

Data came from immunoSEQ multiplex PCR; TCRdb stores just in-frame clones and leaves some out. The table records around 6,600 clones, approximately 63% of them present only once. Germline lookup yields CDR1 MRHNA and CDR2 SNTAGT. The CDR3 loop spans 13 amino acids. Trimming shortened V by 3 bases and J by 2 bases, and 4 bases separated the two germline ends. Regarding this clone: What it recognizes is unknown.

The sequencing used CD4+ or CD8+ T cells sorted from blood, collected in a trial of the OX40 agonist ivuxolimab. The clonotype comes from an adult with an advanced solid tumor such as melanoma, head and neck, liver or kidney cancer. The genes are TRBV6-4 and TRBJ2-2; D is undetermined. The CDR3 DNA is TGTGCCAGCAGTGAATACAACACCGGGGAGCTGTTTTTT. Translating it yields CASSEYNTGELFF.